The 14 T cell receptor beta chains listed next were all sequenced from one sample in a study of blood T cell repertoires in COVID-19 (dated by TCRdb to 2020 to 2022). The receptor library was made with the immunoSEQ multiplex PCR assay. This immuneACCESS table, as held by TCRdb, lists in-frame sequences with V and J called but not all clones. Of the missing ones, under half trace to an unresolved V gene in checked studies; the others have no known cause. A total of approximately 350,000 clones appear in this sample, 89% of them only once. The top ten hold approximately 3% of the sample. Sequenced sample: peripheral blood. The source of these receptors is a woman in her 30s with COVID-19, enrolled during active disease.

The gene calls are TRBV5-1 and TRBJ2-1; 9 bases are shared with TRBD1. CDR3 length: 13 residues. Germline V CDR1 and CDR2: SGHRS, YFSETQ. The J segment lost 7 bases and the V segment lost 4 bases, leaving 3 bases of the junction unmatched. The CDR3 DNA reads TGCGCCAGCAGCCGGACAGGGGTGAATGAGCAGTTCTTC. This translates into CASSRTGVNEQFF.

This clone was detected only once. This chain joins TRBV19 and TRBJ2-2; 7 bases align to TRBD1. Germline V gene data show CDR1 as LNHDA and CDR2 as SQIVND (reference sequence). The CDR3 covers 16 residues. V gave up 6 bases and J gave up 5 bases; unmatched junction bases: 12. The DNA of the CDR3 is TGTGCCAGTAGCCTTAGGGTGGCAGGGGGAACCGGGGAGCTGTTTTTT. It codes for CASSLRVAGGTGELFF.

The CDR3 nucleotides read TGCGCCAGCAGCCAGCCCTGGGGGACAGGGTTCCTTAATTACTATGGCTACACCTTC. This codes for CASSQPWGTGFLNYYGYTF. The chain is built from TRBV4-1 and TRBJ1-2; 9 nucleotides match TRBD1. Looked up from germline, CDR1 is MGHRA and CDR2 is YSYEKL. The V segment lost 3 bases and the J segment 3 bases; nucleotides outside the gene matches: 17. The CDR3 spans 19 residues.

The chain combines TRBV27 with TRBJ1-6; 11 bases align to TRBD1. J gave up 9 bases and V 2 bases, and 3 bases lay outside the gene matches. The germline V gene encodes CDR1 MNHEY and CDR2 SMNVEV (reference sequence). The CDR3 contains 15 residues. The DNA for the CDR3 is TGTGCCAGCAGTTTAGTGGGACAGGGGGGTTCACCCCTCCACTTT. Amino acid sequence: CASSLVGQGGSPLHF.

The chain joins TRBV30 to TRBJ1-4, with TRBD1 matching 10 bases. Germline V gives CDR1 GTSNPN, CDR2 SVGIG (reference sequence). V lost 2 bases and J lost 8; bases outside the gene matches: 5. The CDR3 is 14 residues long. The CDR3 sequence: CAWSPGQGGEKLFF. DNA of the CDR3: TGTGCCTGGAGTCCAGGACAGGGGGGCGAAAAACTGTTTTTT.

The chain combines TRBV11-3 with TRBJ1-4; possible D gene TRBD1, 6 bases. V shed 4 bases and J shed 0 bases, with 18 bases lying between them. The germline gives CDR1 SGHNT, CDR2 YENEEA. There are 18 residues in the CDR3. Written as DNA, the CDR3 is TGTGCCAGCAGCTCCCCGGGACAAACCCTGGCAACTAATGAAAAACTGTTTTTT. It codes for CASSSPGQTLATNEKLFF.

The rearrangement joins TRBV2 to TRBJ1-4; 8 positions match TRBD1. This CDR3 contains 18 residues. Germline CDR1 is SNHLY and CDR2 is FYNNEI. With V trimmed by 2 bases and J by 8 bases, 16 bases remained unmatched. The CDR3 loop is CASSEQGARTLLLEKLFF. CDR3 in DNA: TGTGCCAGCAGTGAACAGGGGGCGCGGACCCTTCTTTTGGAAAAACTGTTTTTT.

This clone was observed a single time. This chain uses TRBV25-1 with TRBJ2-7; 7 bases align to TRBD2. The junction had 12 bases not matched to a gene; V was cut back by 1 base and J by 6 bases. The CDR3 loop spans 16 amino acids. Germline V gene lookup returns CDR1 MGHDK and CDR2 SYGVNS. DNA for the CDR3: TGTGCCAGCAGTGAATTTCGACTAGCCCTACCCCTCGAGCAGTACGTC. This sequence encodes CASSEFRLALPLEQYV.

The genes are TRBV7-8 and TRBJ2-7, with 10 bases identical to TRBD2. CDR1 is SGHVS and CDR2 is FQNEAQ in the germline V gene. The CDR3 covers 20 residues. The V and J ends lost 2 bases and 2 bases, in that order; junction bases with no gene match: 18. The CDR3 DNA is TGTGCCAGCAGCTTATTAGTCGGGCGACAGACCGGGACTAGCGCCTACGAGCAGTACTTC. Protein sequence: CASSLLVGRQTGTSAYEQYF.

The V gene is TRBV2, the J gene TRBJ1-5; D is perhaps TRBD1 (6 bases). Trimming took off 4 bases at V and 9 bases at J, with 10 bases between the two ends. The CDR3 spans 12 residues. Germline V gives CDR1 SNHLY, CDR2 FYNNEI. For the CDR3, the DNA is TGTGCCAGCAGTGCAACAGGGCCGCCCCAGCATTTT. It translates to CASSATGPPQHF.

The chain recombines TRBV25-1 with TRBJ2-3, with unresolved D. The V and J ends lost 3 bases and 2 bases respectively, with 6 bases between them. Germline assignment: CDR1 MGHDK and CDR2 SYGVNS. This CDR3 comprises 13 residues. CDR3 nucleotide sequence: TGTGCCAGCAGTGATCCTACCACAGATACGCAGTATTTT. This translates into CASSDPTTDTQYF.

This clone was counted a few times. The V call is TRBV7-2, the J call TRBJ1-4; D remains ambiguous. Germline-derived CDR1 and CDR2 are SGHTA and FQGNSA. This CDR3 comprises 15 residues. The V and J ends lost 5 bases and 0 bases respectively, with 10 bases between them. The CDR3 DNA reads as TGTGCCAGCAGCCCCCGGTTAGCAACTAATGAAAAACTGTTTTTT. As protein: CASSPRLATNEKLFF. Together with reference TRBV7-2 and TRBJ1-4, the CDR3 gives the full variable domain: GAGVSQSPSNKVTEKGKDVELRCDPISGHTALYWYRQSLGQGLEFLIYFQGNSAPDKSGLPSDRFSAERTGGSVSTLTIQRTQQEDSAVYLCASSPRLATNEKLFFGSGTQLSVL.

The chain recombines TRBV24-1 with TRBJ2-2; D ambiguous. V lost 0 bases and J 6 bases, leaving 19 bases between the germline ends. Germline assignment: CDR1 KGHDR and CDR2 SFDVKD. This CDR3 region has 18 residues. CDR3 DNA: TGTGCCACCAGTGATTTGGGCACCGGGTACGAAAAGCCCGGGGAGCTGTTTTTT. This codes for CATSDLGTGYEKPGELFF.

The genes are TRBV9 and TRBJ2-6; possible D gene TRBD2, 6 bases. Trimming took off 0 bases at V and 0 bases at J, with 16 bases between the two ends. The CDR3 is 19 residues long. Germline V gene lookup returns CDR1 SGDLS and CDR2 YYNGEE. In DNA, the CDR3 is TGTGCCAGCAGCGTAGTGATGGGACTCCCAAGCTCTGGGGCCAACGTCCTGACTTTC. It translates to CASSVVMGLPSSGANVLTF.